This passage covers 10 T cell receptor beta chains from one sample sequenced in a study of control samples from healthy donors and cancer patients. Assay: immunoSEQ multiplex PCR; the TCRdb copy retains only in-frame clones and omits some. This repertoire shows over 200,000 clones, over 75% found once; its top ten account for roughly 14%. Sequencing was carried out using PBMCs. These receptors were taken from a woman aged 60-75 years with lung cancer.

The chain links TRBV3-1 (or the pseudogene TRBV3-2) to TRBJ1-2; 9 bases line up with TRBD1. Germline trimming cut 3 bases from V and 8 bases from J; bases unmatched to any gene: 7. This CDR3 has 14 amino acids. Per germline, CDR1 LGHDT and CDR2 YNNKEL (reference sequence). CDR3 loop: CASSHWDRASGYTF. The CDR3 DNA is TGTGCCAGCAGCCATTGGGACAGGGCGAGCGGCTACACCTTC.

The genes are TRBV10-3 and TRBJ1-5, with no clear D. The germline V gene encodes CDR1 ENHRY and CDR2 SYGVKD. The CDR3 length is 12 residues. Trimming removed 0 bases at V and 7 bases at J, with 4 bases between. CDR3 nucleotides: TGTGCCATCAGTGAGTCGGAACAGCCCCAGCATTTT. It encodes CAISESEQPQHF.

The rearrangement links TRBV20-1 to TRBJ2-3; D is unresolved. This CDR3 has 11 residues. Trimming took off 7 bases at V and 0 bases at J, with 5 bases between the two ends. Germline V lookup: CDR1 DFQATT, CDR2 SNEGSKA (reference sequence). CDR3 coding DNA: TGCAGTGGGTTTAGCACAGATACGCAGTATTTT. It codes for CSGFSTDTQYF.

The rearrangement links TRBV7-9 to TRBJ2-1; 15 bases match TRBD2. V shed 5 bases, J shed 5 bases, and the junction held 7 bases outside the gene matches. Germline CDR1 and CDR2: SEHNR and FQNEAQ (reference sequence). The CDR3 covers 17 residues. The CDR3 loop reads CASSLPGLAGGNNEQFF. CDR3 bases: TGTGCCAGCAGCCTTCCGGGACTAGCGGGAGGAAACAATGAGCAGTTCTTC.

The CDR3 reads CATSDPGLAEHNEQFF. CDR3 nucleotides: TGTGCCACCAGTGACCCGGGACTAGCGGAACACAATGAGCAGTTCTTC. This rearrangement joins TRBV24-1 to TRBJ2-1, with 11 bases that match TRBD2. The length of the CDR3 is 16 residues. Losses at the gene ends were 4 bases for V and 5 bases for J; bases not matched to a gene: 6. The germline V gene has CDR1 KGHDR and CDR2 SFDVKD.

This chain connects TRBV25-1 to TRBJ1-1, with TRBD1 as a possible D gene (6 bases). Trimming removed 1 base from V and 9 bases from J, with 18 bases in between. CDR3 size: 15 residues. CDR1 and CDR2 (germline): MGHDK, SYGVNS. The CDR3, as DNA: TGTGCCAGCAGTGAATGGTCGTCTCAAACAGGGAAAGCTTTCTTT. Protein: CASSEWSSQTGKAFF.

The V gene is TRBV28, the J gene TRBJ2-3, with a possible D match to TRBD1 (6 bases). The CDR3 consists of 12 residues. V was cut by 7 bases and J by 13 bases, with 18 bases left in between. Germline CDR1 MDHEN, CDR2 SYDVKM. This CDR3 reads CASTVQTGTKYF. The CDR3, as DNA: TGTGCCAGCACCGTCCAAACCGGGACAAAGTATTTT.

This chain links TRBV5-6 with TRBJ1-6, with TRBD1 matching 11 bases. The CDR3 spans 16 residues. CDR1 SGHDT and CDR2 YYEEEE come from the germline V gene. The V gene end was trimmed by 4 bases and the J gene end by 8 bases; junction bases not matched to a gene: 8. CDR3 residues: CASSPTGTGGHSPLHF. CDR3 coding DNA: TGTGCCAGCAGCCCAACCGGGACAGGGGGTCATTCACCCCTCCACTTT.

This sequence joins TRBV5-1 and TRBJ2-2, with unresolved D. V was shortened by 0 bases and J by 0 bases, with 6 bases between the two germline ends. This CDR3 has 15 amino acids. Germline CDR1 and CDR2: SGHRS and YFSETQ. CDR3 in amino acids: CASSLGDPNTGELFF. The CDR3 DNA follows: TGCGCCAGCAGCTTGGGCGATCCGAACACCGGGGAGCTGTTTTTT.

The CDR3 nucleotides are TGTGCCAGCAGCGGTACAGGGGCAAAAGCTTTCTTT. It is translated as CASSGTGAKAFF. The chain links TRBV7-9 to TRBJ1-1; 7 bases align to TRBD1. V was clipped by 5 bases and J by 9 bases; unmatched bases: 6. The CDR3 covers 12 residues. CDR1 is SEHNR, CDR2 FQNEAQ, per germline (reference sequence).